This TCR beta chain was recovered during a study of blood T cell repertoires in COVID-19. Looking at the study overall: From the United States, Italy and Spain came samples of acute and convalescent COVID-19. The cDNA or gDNA used as material had been derived from T cells, B-cell-depleted T cells, or PBMCs.

Original handling: Reference gene primers were amplified, and this amplification served to estimate nucleated cell counts. Assay used: immunoSEQ multiplex PCR; TCRdb lists only in-frame clones, some missing. D and trimming were read from the DNA, whereas the V and J calls and clone size are those reported in that table. The sample has 200,000 to 250,000 clones; about four fifths are singletons. With 1 base removed from V and 1 base from J, the gap between germline ends came to 10 bases. The CDR3 sequence is 15 residues long. Per germline, CDR1 SGHDN and CDR2 FVKESK. This TCR was recovered from a woman in her forties with acute or convalescent COVID-19. V and J are TRBV14 and TRBJ1-1; a weak D match, TRBD1 (6 bases). Sequencing input: peripheral blood. As DNA, the CDR3 is TGTGCCAGCAGCCAAGTGCGGGGGGCGAACACTGAAGCTTTCTTT. Amino acid sequence: CASSQVRGANTEAFF.